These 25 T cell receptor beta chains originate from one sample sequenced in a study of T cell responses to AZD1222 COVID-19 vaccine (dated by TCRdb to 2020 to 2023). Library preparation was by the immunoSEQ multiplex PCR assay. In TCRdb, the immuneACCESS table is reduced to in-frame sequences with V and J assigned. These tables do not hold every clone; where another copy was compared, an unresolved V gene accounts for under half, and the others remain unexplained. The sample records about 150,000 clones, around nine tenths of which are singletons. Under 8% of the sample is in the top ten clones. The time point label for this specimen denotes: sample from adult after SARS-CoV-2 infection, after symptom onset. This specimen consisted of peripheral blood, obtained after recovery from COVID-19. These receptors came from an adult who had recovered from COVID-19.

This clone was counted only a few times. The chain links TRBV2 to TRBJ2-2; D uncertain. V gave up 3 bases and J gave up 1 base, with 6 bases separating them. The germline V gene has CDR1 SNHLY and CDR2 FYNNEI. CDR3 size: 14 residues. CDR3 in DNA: TGTGCCAGCAGTGACCGTCGGAACACCGGGGAGCTGTTTTTT. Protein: CASSDRRNTGELFF.

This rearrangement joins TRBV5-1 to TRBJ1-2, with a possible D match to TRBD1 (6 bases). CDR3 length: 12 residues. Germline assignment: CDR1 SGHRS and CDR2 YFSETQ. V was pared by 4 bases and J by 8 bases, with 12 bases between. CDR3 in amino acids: CASSPRGFGYTF. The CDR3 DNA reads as TGCGCCAGCAGCCCCAGGGGTTTCGGCTACACCTTC.

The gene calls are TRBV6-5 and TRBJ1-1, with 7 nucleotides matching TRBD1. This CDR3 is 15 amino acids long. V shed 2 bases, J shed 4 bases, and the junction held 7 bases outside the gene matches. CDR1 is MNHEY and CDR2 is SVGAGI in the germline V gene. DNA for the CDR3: TGTGCCAGCAGTTACCTAACAGGGGCAGGCACTGAAGCTTTCTTT. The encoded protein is CASSYLTGAGTEAFF.

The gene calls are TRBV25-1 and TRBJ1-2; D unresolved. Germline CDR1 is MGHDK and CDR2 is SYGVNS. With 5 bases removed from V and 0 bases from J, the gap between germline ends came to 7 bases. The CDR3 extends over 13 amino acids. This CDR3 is CASSRGTNYGYTF. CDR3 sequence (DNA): TGTGCCAGCAGTAGAGGGACTAACTATGGCTACACCTTC.

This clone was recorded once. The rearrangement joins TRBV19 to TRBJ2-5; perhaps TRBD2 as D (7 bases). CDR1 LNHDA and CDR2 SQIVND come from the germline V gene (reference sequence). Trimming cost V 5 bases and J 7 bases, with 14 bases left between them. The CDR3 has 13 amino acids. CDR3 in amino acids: CASSGGALRTQYF. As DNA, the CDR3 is TGTGCCAGTAGTGGGGGGGCTCTCCGGACCCAGTACTTC.

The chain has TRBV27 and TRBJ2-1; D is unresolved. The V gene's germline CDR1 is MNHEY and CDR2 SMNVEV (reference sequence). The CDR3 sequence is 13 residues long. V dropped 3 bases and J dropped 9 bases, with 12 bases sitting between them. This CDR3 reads CASSLNGPGEQFF. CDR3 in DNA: TGTGCCAGCAGTTTGAATGGGCCGGGTGAGCAGTTCTTC.

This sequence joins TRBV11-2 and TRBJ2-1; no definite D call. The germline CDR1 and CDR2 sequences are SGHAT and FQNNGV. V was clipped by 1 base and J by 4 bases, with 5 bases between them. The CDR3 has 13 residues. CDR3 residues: CASSLAEYNEQFF. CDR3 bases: TGTGCCAGCAGCTTAGCCGAATACAATGAGCAGTTCTTC.

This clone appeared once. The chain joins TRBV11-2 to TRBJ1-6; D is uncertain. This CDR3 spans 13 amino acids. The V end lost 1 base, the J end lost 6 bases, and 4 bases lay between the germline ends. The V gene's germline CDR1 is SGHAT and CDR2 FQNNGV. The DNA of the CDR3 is TGTGCCAGCAGCTTAGGCAGTAATTCACCCCTCCACTTT. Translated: CASSLGSNSPLHF.

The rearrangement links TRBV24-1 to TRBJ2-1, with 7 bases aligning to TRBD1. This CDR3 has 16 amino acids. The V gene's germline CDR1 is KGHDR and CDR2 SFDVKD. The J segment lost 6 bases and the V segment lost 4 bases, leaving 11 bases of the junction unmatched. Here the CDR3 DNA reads TGTGCCACCAGTGACAGACAGGGATCGATAGGCAATGAGCAGTTCTTC. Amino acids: CATSDRQGSIGNEQFF.

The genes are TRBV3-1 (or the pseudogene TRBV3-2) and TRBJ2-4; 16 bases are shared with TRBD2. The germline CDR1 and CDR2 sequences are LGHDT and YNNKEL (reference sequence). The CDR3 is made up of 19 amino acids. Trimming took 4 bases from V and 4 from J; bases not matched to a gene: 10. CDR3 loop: CASSPPGTSGGGRKNIQYF. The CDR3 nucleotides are TGTGCCAGCAGCCCTCCCGGGACTAGCGGGGGGGGTCGTAAAAACATTCAGTACTTC.

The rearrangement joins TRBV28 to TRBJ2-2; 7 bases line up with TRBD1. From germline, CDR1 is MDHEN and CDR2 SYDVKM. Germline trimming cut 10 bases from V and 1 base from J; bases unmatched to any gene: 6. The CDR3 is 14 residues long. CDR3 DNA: TGTGCCACCGAGGGGGCCGGGAACACCGGGGAGCTGTTTTTT. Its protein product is CATEGAGNTGELFF.

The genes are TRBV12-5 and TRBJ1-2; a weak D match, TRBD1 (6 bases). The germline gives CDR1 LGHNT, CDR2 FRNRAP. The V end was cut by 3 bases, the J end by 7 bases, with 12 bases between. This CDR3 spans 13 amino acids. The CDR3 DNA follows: TGTGCTAGTGGTTTTGGGGGGGCCGGTGGCTACACCTTC. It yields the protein CASGFGGAGGYTF. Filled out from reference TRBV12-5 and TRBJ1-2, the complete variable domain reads DARVTQTPRHKVTEMGQEVTMRCQPILGHNTVFWYRQTMMQGLELLAYFRNRAPLDDSGMPKDRFSAEMPDATLATLKIQPSEPRDSAVYFCASGFGGAGGYTFGSGTRLTVV.

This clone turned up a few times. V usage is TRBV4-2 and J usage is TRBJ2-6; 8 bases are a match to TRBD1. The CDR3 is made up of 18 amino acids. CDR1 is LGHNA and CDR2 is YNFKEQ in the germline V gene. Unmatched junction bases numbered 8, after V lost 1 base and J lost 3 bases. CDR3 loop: CASSQVRQGAIGANVLTF. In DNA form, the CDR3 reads TGTGCCAGCAGCCAAGTGAGGCAGGGGGCGATTGGGGCCAACGTCCTGACTTTC.

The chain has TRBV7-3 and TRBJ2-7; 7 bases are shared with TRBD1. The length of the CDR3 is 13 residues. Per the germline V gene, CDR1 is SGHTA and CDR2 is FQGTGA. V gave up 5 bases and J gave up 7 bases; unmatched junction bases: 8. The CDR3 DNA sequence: TGTGCCAGCAGCACCCAACAGGGGTCGGAGCAGTACTTC. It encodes CASSTQQGSEQYF.

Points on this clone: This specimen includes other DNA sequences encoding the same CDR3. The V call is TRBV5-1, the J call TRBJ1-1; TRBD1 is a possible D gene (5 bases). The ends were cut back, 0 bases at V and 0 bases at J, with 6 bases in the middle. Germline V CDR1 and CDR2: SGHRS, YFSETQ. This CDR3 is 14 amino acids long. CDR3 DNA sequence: TGCGCCAGCAGCTTGGACAGGTTGAACACTGAAGCTTTCTTT. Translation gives CASSLDRLNTEAFF.

CDR3 DNA: TGCGCCAGCAGCCCGGAAGGGAGCTACGAGCAGTACTTC. Translation gives CASSPEGSYEQYF. The chain combines TRBV5-1 with TRBJ2-7, with D possibly matching TRBD2 (5 bases). With 4 bases removed from V and 3 bases from J, the gap between germline ends came to 11 bases. This CDR3 comprises 13 residues. Germline V gene data show CDR1 as SGHRS and CDR2 as YFSETQ.

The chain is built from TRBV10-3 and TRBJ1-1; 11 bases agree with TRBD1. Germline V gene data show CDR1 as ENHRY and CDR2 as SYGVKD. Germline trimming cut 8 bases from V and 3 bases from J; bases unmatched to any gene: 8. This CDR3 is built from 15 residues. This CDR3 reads CAIGGQGEKYTEAFF. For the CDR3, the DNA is TGTGCCATCGGGGGACAGGGGGAGAAGTACACTGAAGCTTTCTTT.

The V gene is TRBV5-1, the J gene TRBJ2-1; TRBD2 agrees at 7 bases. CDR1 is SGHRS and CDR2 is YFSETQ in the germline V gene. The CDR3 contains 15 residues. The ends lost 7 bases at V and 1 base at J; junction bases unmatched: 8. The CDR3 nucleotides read TGCGCCAGCGCCCCGGGCGGGGGATCCTACAATGAGCAGTTCTTC. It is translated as CASAPGGGSYNEQFF.

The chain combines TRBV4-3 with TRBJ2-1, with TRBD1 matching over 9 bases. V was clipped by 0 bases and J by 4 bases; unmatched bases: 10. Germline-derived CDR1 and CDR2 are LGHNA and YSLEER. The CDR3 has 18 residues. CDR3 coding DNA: TGCGCCAGCAGCCAAGACCTACCCGGGACAGGGAGATACAATGAGCAGTTCTTC. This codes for CASSQDLPGTGRYNEQFF.

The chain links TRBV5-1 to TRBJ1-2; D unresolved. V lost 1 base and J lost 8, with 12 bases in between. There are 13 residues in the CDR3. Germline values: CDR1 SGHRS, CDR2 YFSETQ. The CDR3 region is CASSLTLPLGYTF. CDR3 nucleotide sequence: TGCGCCAGCAGCTTGACCCTTCCTCTCGGCTACACCTTC.

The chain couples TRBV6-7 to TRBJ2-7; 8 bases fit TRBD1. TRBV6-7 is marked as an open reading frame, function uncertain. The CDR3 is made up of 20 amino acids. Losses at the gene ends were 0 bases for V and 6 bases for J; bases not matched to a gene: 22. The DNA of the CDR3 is TGTGCCAGCAGTTACTCGAACTGTAAGGGGGCTGACAGGGGCCGGGGCGAGCAGTACTTC. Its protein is CASSYSNCKGADRGRGEQYF.

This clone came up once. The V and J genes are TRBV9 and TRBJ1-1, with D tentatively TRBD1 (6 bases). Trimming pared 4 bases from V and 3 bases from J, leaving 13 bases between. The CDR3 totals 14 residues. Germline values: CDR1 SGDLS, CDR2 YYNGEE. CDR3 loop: CASSPTTGYTEAFF. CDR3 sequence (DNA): TGTGCCAGCAGCCCAACCACAGGGTACACTGAAGCTTTCTTT.

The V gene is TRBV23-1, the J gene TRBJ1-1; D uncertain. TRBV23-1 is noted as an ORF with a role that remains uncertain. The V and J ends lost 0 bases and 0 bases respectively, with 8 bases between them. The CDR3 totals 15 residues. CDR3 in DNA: TGCGCCAGCAGTCAATCGAGTTCCATGAACACTGAAGCTTTCTTT. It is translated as CASSQSSSMNTEAFF.

DNA for the CDR3: TGTGCCAGCAGCTTATTCCTAGCGGGAGGGCGCGGGGAGCTGTTTTTT. This codes for CASSLFLAGGRGELFF. The chain combines TRBV11-2 with TRBJ2-2, with 12 bases identical to TRBD2. CDR1 and CDR2 from the germline V gene are SGHAT and FQNNGV. The CDR3 is made up of 16 amino acids. Trimming at V came to 2 bases and at J to 7 bases, leaving 5 bases not matched to a gene.

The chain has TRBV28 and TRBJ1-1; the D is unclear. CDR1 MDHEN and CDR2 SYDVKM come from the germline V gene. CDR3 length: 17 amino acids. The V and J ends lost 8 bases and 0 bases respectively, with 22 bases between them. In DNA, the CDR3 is TGTGCCAGCCCTATTAGCCCATATGAAGGGATGAACACTGAAGCTTTCTTT. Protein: CASPISPYEGMNTEAFF.